The present T cell receptor beta chain was sequenced within a study of OX40 agonist ivuxolimab in advanced cancers. Across the whole study: At doses from 0.01 to 10 mg/kg, patients were given intravenous ivuxolimab every 2 weeks. Participants could have had prior anti-PD-1, anti-PD-L1 or anti-CTLA-4 therapy, and about 37% had some.

Generated by immunoSEQ multiplex PCR, the TCRdb table keeps only in-frame clones and is missing some. This sample yields 13,000 to 15,000 clones, of which around 84% are seen a single time; roughly 20% belongs to the top ten. The receptor was derived from an adult with an advanced solid tumor such as melanoma, head and neck, liver or kidney cancer. Specimen: CD4+ or CD8+ T cells sorted from blood, collected in a trial of the OX40 agonist ivuxolimab.

The DNA for the CDR3 is TGTGCCTGGACTTCCTCCGGGAGTATGGTTAATGAGCAGTTCTTC. Protein sequence: CAWTSSGSMVNEQFF. V is TRBV30 and J is TRBJ2-1; the D gene is possibly TRBD2 (6 bases). The CDR3 contains 15 residues. Between the trimmed V and J ends, which lost 4 bases and 7 bases, there was a span of 20 bases. Germline V gene data show CDR1 as GTSNPN and CDR2 as SVGIG (reference sequence).